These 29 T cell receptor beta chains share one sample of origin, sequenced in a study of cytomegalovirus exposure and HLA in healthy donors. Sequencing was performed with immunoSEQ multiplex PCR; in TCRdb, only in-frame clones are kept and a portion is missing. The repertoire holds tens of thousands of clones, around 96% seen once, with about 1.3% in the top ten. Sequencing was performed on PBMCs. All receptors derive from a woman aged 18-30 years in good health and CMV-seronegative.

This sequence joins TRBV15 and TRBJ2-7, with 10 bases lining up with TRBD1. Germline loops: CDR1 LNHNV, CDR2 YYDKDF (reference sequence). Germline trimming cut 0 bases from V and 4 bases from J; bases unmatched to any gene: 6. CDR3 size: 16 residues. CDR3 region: CATSREETGGWYEQYF. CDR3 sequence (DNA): TGTGCCACCAGCAGAGAGGAGACAGGGGGCTGGTACGAGCAGTACTTC.

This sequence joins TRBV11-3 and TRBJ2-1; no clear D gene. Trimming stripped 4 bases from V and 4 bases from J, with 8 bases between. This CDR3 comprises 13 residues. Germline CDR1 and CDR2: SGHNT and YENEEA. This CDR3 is CASSSARYNEQFF. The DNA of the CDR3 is TGTGCCAGCAGCTCTGCCAGGTACAATGAGCAGTTCTTC.

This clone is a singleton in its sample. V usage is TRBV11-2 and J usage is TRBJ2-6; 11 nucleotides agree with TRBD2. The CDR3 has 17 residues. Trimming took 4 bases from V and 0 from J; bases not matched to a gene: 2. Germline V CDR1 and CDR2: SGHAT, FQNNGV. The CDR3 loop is CASSSTSGNSGANVLTF. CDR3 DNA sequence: TGTGCCAGCAGCTCGACTAGCGGGAACTCTGGGGCCAACGTCCTGACTTTC. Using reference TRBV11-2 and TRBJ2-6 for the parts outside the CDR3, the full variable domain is EAGVAQSPRYKIIEKRQSVAFWCNPISGHATLYWYQQILGQGPKLLIQFQNNGVVDDSQLPKDRFSAERLKGVDSTLKIQPAKLEDSAVYLCASSSTSGNSGANVLTFGAGSRLTVL.

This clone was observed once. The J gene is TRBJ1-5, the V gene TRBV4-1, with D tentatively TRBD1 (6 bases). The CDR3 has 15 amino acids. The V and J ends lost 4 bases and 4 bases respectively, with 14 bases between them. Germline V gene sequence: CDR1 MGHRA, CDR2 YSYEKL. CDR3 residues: CASSRGGAENQPQHF. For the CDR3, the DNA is TGCGCCAGCAGCCGCGGGGGGGCGGAGAATCAGCCCCAGCATTTT.

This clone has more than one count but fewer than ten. CDR3 loop: CASSSGSTDTQYF. The CDR3 bases are TGTGCCAGCAGTAGCGGGAGCACAGATACGCAGTATTTT. The chain couples TRBV6-4 to TRBJ2-3; TRBD2 might be the D (6 bases). V lost 5 bases and J 0 bases, leaving 6 bases between the germline ends. The CDR3 runs 13 residues. Germline values: CDR1 MRHNA, CDR2 SNTAGT.

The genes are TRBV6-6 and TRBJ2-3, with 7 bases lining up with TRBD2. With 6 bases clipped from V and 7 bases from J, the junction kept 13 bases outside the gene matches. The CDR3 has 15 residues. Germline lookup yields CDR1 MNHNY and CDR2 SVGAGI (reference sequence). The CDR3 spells CASRTGTTSMNTQYF. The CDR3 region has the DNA TGTGCCAGCAGAACTGGGACTACATCCATGAATACGCAGTATTTT.

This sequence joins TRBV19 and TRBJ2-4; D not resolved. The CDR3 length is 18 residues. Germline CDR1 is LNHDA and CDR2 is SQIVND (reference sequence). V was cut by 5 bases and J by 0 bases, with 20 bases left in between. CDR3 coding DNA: TGTGCCAGTAGTGTCCAGTCGCAGTGGCATCTAGCCAAAAACATTCAGTACTTC. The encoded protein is CASSVQSQWHLAKNIQYF.

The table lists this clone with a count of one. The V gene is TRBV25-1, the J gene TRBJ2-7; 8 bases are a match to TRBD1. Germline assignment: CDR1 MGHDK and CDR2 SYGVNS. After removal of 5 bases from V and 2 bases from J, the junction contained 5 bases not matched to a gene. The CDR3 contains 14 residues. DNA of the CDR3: TGTGCCAGCAGTTCCGGACAGGGTGCCTACGAGCAGTACTTC. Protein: CASSSGQGAYEQYF.

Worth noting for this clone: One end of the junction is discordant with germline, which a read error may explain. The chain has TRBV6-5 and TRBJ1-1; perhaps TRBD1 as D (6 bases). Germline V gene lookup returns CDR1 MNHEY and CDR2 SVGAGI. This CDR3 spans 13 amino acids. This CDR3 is CASSYSGATEAFF. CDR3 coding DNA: TGTGCCAGCAGCTACTCGGGGGCCACTGAAGCTTTCTTT.

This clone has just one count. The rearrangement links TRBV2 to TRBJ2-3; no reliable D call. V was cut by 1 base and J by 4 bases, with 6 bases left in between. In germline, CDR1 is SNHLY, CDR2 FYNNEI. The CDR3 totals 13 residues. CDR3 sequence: CASSEGPPDTQYF. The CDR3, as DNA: TGTGCCAGCAGTGAAGGGCCCCCAGATACGCAGTATTTT.

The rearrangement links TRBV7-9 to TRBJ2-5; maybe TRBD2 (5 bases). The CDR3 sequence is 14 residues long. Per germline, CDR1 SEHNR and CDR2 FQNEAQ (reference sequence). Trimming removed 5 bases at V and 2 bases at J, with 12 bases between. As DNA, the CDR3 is TGTGCCAGCAGCCAGGACTTAAAACAAGAGACCCAGTACTTC. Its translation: CASSQDLKQETQYF. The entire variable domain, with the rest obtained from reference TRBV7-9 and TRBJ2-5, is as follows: DTGVSQNPRHKITKRGQNVTFRCDPISEHNRLYWYRQTLGQGPEFLTYFQNEAQLEKSRLLSDRFSAERPKGSFSTLEIQRTEQGDSAMYLCASSQDLKQETQYFGPGTRLLVL.

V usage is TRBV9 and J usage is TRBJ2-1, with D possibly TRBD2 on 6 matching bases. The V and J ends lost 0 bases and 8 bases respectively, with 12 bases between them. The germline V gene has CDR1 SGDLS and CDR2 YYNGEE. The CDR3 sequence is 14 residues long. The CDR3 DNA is TGTGCCAGCAGCGTAGGCCTCGGGGGTCATGAGCAGTTCTTC. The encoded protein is CASSVGLGGHEQFF.

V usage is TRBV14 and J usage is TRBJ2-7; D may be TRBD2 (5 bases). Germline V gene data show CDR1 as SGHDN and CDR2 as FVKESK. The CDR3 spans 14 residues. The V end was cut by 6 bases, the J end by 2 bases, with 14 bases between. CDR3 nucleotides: TGTGCCAGCAGACCTTCGGGGTCCACCTACGAGCAGTACTTC. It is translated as CASRPSGSTYEQYF.

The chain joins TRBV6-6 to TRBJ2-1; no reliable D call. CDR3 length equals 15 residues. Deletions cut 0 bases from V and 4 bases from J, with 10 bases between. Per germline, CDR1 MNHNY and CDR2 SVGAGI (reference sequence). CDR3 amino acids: CASSYSDSVYNEQFF. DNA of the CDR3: TGTGCCAGCAGTTACTCTGACTCGGTTTACAATGAGCAGTTCTTC.

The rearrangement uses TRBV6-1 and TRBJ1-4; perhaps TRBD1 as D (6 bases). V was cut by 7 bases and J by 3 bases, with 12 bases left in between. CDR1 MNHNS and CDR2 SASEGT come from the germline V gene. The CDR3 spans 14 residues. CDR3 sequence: CASTGGQSNEKLFF. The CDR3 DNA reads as TGTGCCAGCACAGGTGGACAGTCTAATGAAAAACTGTTTTTT.

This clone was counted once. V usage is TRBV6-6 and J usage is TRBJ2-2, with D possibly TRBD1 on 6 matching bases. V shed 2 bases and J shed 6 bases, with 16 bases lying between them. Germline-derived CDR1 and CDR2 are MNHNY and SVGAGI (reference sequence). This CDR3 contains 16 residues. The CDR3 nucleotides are TGTGCCAGCAGTTACAGATCGACAGGTCATTCCGGGGAGCTGTTTTTT. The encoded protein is CASSYRSTGHSGELFF.

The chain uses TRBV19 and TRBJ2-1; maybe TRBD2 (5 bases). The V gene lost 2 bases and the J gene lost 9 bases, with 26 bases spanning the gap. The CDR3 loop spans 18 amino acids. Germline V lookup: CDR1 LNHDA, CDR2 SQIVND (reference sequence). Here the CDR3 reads CASSIFPWTSGLSGEQFF. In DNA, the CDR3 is TGTGCCAGTAGTATATTCCCGTGGACTTCCGGTTTATCGGGTGAGCAGTTCTTC.

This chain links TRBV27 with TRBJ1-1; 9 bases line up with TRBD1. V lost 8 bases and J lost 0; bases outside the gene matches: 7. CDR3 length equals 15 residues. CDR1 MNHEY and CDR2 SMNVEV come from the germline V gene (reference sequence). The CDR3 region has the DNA TGTGCCAGCCAAAAACAGGGGGCGCTGAACACTGAAGCTTTCTTT. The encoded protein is CASQKQGALNTEAFF.

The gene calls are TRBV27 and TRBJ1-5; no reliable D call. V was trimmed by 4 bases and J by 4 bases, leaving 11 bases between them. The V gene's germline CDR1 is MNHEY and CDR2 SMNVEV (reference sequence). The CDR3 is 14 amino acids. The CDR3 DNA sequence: TGTGCCAGCAGTTCCTACAGAGAGAATCAGCCCCAGCATTTT. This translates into CASSSYRENQPQHF.

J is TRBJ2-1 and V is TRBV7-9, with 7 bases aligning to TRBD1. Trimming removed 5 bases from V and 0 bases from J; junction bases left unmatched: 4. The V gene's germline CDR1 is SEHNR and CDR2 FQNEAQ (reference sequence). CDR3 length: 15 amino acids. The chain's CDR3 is CASSLRDSSYNEQFF. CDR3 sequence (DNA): TGTGCCAGCAGCCTACGGGACAGCTCCTACAATGAGCAGTTCTTC.

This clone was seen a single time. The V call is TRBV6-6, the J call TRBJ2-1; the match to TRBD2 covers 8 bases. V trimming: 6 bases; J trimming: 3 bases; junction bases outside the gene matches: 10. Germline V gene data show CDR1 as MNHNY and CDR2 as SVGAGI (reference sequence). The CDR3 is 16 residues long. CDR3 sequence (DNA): TGTGCCAGCAGCGGGGGGGGAGGGCCTGTCTACAATGAGCAGTTCTTC. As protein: CASSGGGGPVYNEQFF.

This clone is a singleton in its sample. The chain's CDR3 is CASSWAYSYEQYF. As DNA, the CDR3 is TGCGCCAGCAGCTGGGCCTACTCCTACGAGCAGTACTTC. This chain joins TRBV5-1 and TRBJ2-7; D is ambiguous. CDR3 length: 13 residues. From germline, CDR1 is SGHRS and CDR2 YFSETQ. The germline V and J ends were trimmed by 3 bases and 0 bases, with 7 bases remaining between them.

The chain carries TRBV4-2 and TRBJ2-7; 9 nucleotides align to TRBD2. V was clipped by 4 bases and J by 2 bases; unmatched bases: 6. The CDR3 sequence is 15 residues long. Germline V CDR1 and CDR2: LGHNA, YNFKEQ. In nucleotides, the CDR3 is TGTGCCAGCAGCCCGCTTAGCGGGGGAACCTACGAGCAGTACTTC. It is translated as CASSPLSGGTYEQYF.

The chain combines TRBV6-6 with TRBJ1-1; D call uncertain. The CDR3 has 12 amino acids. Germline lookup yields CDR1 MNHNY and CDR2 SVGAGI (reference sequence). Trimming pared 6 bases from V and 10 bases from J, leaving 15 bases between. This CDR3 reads CASRTAEQRAFF. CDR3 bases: TGTGCCAGCAGAACGGCCGAACAGAGAGCTTTCTTT.

CDR3 in DNA: TGTGCCAGTAGTACCCGCCTGACAGGGAACACTGAAGCTTTCTTT. Protein product: CASSTRLTGNTEAFF. This chain joins TRBV19 and TRBJ1-1, with a weak D call TRBD1 (6 bases). V was cut by 4 bases and J by 1 base, with 13 bases left in between. The CDR3 loop spans 15 amino acids. In germline, CDR1 is LNHDA, CDR2 SQIVND (reference sequence).

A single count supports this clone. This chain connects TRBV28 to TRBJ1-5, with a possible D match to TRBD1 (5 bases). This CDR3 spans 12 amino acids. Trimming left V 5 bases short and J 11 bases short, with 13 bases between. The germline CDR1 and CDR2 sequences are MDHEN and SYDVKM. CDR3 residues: CASSLPAGAQHF. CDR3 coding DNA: TGTGCCAGCAGTCTACCCGCGGGGGCCCAGCATTTT.

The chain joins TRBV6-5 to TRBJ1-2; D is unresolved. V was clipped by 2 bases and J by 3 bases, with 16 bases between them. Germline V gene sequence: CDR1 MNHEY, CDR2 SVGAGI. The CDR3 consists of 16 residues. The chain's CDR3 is CASSYNIGVGDYGYTF. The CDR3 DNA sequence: TGTGCCAGCAGTTACAATATAGGCGTCGGGGACTATGGCTACACCTTC.

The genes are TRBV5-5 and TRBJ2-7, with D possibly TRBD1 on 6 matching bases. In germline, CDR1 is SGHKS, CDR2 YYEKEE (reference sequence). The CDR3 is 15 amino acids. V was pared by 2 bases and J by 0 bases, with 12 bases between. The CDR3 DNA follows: TGTGCCAGCAGCTTCTTTCAGGGGAGCTCCTACGAGCAGTACTTC. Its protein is CASSFFQGSSYEQYF.

The CDR3 DNA reads as TGCGCCAGCAGCCCGGTGGGGGCGGGAGGAAGGAATACGCAGTATTTT. As protein: CASSPVGAGGRNTQYF. V is TRBV5-1 and J is TRBJ2-3, with 8 nucleotides matching TRBD2. V was clipped by 4 bases and J by 7 bases; unmatched bases: 14. This CDR3 has 16 amino acids. Germline assignment: CDR1 SGHRS and CDR2 YFSETQ.